This TCR beta chain was documented in a study of cytomegalovirus exposure and HLA in healthy donors. About the research overall: Previous work identified 95 million to 120 million unique TCR beta sequences from about 179 million T cells. General study points: The only immune exposure information that was available was CMV serostatus.

Comment on this clone: Its specificity is unknown.

The CDR3 totals 11 residues. The ends were cut back, 5 bases at V and 8 bases at J, with 6 bases in the middle. The V gene's germline CDR1 is LGHNA and CDR2 YNFKEQ. Both 60 Vbeta primers and 13 Jbeta primers went into the PCR. Sequencing used immunoSEQ multiplex PCR; TCRdb keeps in-frame clones, though not all of them. The sample lists 150,000 to 200,000 clones; roughly 75% were seen once. The sample was PBMCs. This rearrangement joins TRBV4-2 to TRBJ1-4; D is perhaps TRBD1 (5 bases). The receptor's source is a woman aged 45-65 years in good health and CMV-seropositive. In DNA form, the CDR3 reads TGTGCCAGCAGCTACAGGGAAAAACTGTTTTTT. Encoded protein: CASSYREKLFF.